One T cell receptor (beta chain) is described in this entry. Its antigen remains unidentified. The assay was immunoSEQ multiplex PCR, and TCRdb's table has in-frame clones only and misses some. The repertoire holds 330,000 or so clones, with around 66% as singletons. With cryopreserved PBMCs as the source, roughly 2 micrograms of genomic DNA went to TCR beta libraries. This specimen belongs to a study of cytotoxic CD8 clonotypes in ibrutinib-treated CLL. Overall study findings and caveats: In comparison with age-matched healthy donors, baseline clonality was higher and tracked circulating CD8+ T-cell counts.

Germline assignment: CDR1 SNHLY and CDR2 FYNNEI. V was shortened by 2 bases and J by 7 bases, with 15 bases between the two germline ends. This CDR3 comprises 15 residues. The TCR was taken from a human donor with chronic lymphocytic leukemia. Sample: PBMCs, taken after 36 months of ibrutinib treatment. The J gene is TRBJ1-5, the V gene TRBV2; the D gene is possibly TRBD1 (5 bases). CDR3 bases: TGTGCCAGCAGTGAACGTAAGGGGCCTGGGCAGCCCCAGCATTTT. Protein product: CASSERKGPGQPQHF.